This T cell receptor beta chain comes out of a study of somatic mutations in cytotoxic T cells in rheumatoid arthritis. For the study at large: Flow cytometric sorting isolated some V beta antibody-stained T-cell populations at nearly 100% purity, and among them were V beta1+ cells that underwent TCRB sequencing.

After CD4+ and CD8+ cells were isolated by positive magnetic bead selection, their purity was checked by flow cytometry. Produced via immunoSEQ multiplex PCR; TCRdb's table is partial and in-frame only. In the table there are more than 15,000 clones, approximately 84% of which are singletons. The CDR3 has 12 amino acids. The V gene end was trimmed by 4 bases and the J gene end by 13 bases; junction bases not matched to a gene: 4. Germline V gene lookup returns CDR1 SGHNT and CDR2 YYREEE (reference sequence). The origin of this receptor is an adult with rheumatoid arthritis. J is TRBJ2-1 and V is TRBV5-4; 11 bases agree with TRBD2. Sequencing used CD8+ T cells sorted from blood. This chain's CDR3 is CASSETSGEQFF. In nucleotides, the CDR3 is TGTGCCAGCAGCGAGACTAGCGGGGAACAGTTCTTC.